Listed below are T cell receptor beta chains from one sample, sequenced in a study of immune characteristics of hereditary and idiopathic chronic pancreatitis. Data came from immunoSEQ multiplex PCR; TCRdb stores just in-frame clones and leaves some out. The table records about 14,000 clones, around 79% of them present only once. The source material was pancreas tissue with hereditary chronic pancreatitis. These receptors were obtained from a human donor with chronic pancreatitis. CDR3s include the opening cysteine and the closing phenylalanine or tryptophan. A D gene is named only where the DNA matches it firmly. Clone size is stated in some rows and not others, as once, few, many or a class when expanded.

J gene: TRBJ1-1
clone size: .
D gene: .
V gene: TRBV7-3
CDR3 protein: CASSSDRNTEAFF
CDR3 DNA: TGTGCCAGCAGCTCCGACAGGAACACTGAAGCTTTCTTT

J gene: TRBJ2-5
clone size: .
D gene: .
V gene: TRBV12-3/TRBV12-4
CDR3 protein: CASSRLQGETQYF
CDR3 DNA: TGTGCCAGCAGTCGCTTACAGGGCGAGACCCAGTACTTC

J gene: TRBJ2-3
clone size: .
D gene: TRBD2
V gene: TRBV27
CDR3 protein: CASSPSSGSTDTQYF
CDR3 DNA: TGTGCCAGCAGTCCCTCTAGCGGGAGCACAGATACGCAGTATTTT

J gene: TRBJ2-3
clone size: few
D gene: .
V gene: TRBV5-1
CDR3 protein: CASSPGLGYTQYF
CDR3 DNA: TGCGCCAGCAGTCCCGGACTGGGGTATACGCAGTATTTT

J gene: TRBJ2-2
clone size: .
D gene: .
V gene: TRBV23-1
CDR3 protein: CASSPEVKGYTGELFF
CDR3 DNA: TGCGCCAGCAGTCCCGAGGTAAAGGGCTACACCGGGGAGCTGTTTTTT

J gene: TRBJ2-6
clone size: .
D gene: .
V gene: TRBV29-1
CDR3 protein: CSVRFSGANVLTF
CDR3 DNA: TGCAGCGTTAGGTTCTCTGGGGCCAACGTCCTGACTTTC

J gene: TRBJ2-1
clone size: .
D gene: TRBD2
V gene: TRBV6-4
CDR3 protein: CASSDSTGGNEQFF
CDR3 DNA: TGTGCCAGCAGTGACTCAACGGGGGGCAATGAGCAGTTCTTC

J gene: TRBJ2-6
clone size: once
D gene: TRBD1
V gene: TRBV7-9
CDR3 protein: CASSFHGQGARGANVLTF
CDR3 DNA: TGTGCCAGCAGCTTTCACGGACAGGGGGCGCGGGGGGCCAACGTCCTGACTTTC

J gene: TRBJ2-2
clone size: .
D gene: .
V gene: TRBV20-1
CDR3 protein: CSASLGGNTGELFF
CDR3 DNA: TGCAGTGCTAGTTTGGGGGGGAACACCGGGGAGCTGTTTTTT

J gene: TRBJ1-2
clone size: .
D gene: .
V gene: TRBV4-2
CDR3 protein: CASSQETGRSYTF
CDR3 DNA: TGTGCCAGCAGCCAAGAAACAGGGAGGAGCTACACCTTC

J gene: TRBJ2-2
clone size: .
D gene: .
V gene: TRBV7-9
CDR3 protein: CASRPGTANTGELFF
CDR3 DNA: TGTGCCAGCAGGCCCGGGACTGCGAACACCGGGGAGCTGTTTTTT

J gene: TRBJ1-5
clone size: .
D gene: .
V gene: TRBV24-1
CDR3 protein: CATSDLPGQPQHF
CDR3 DNA: TGTGCCACCAGTGATTTGCCGGGGCAGCCCCAGCATTTT

J gene: TRBJ2-1
clone size: few
D gene: .
V gene: TRBV7-9
CDR3 protein: CASSLGLYNEQFF
CDR3 DNA: TGTGCCAGCAGCTTGGGCTTATACAATGAGCAGTTCTTC

J gene: TRBJ2-3
clone size: .
D gene: .
V gene: TRBV28
CDR3 protein: CASSFVGITDTQYF
CDR3 DNA: TGTGCCAGCAGTTTTGTTGGTATTACAGATACGCAGTATTTT

J gene: TRBJ1-6
clone size: .
D gene: TRBD1
V gene: TRBV10-3
CDR3 protein: CAISEEHGTGSSPLHF
CDR3 DNA: TGTGCCATCAGTGAGGAACACGGGACAGGTTCTTCACCCCTCCACTTT

J gene: TRBJ2-1
clone size: .
D gene: .
V gene: TRBV12-5
CDR3 protein: CASGLGYDSEQFF
CDR3 DNA: TGTGCTAGTGGTTTGGGATATGATAGTGAGCAGTTCTTC

J gene: TRBJ2-7
clone size: .
D gene: TRBD2
V gene: TRBV5-6
CDR3 protein: CASSRGRVYEQYF
CDR3 DNA: TGTGCCAGCAGCCGCGGGAGGGTGTACGAGCAGTACTTC

J gene: TRBJ2-3
clone size: once
D gene: .
V gene: TRBV4-2
CDR3 protein: CASSQVGVGDTQYF
CDR3 DNA: TGTGCCAGCAGCCAAGTGGGGGTTGGAGATACGCAGTATTTT

J gene: TRBJ2-5
clone size: .
D gene: .
V gene: TRBV11-1
CDR3 protein: CASSPSLQETQYF
CDR3 DNA: TGTGCCAGCAGCCCCTCGCTACAAGAGACCCAGTACTTC

J gene: TRBJ2-6
clone size: .
D gene: .
V gene: TRBV28
CDR3 protein: CASGVLSGANVLTF
CDR3 DNA: TGTGCCAGCGGTGTTCTCTCTGGGGCCAACGTCCTGACTTTC

J gene: TRBJ1-4
clone size: few
D gene: TRBD1
V gene: TRBV6-4
CDR3 protein: CASSEEGGSNEKLFF
CDR3 DNA: TGTGCCAGCAGTGAAGAAGGGGGCTCTAATGAAAAACTGTTTTTT

J gene: TRBJ1-1
clone size: .
D gene: .
V gene: TRBV12-3/TRBV12-4
CDR3 protein: CASSFVATEAFF
CDR3 DNA: TGTGCCAGCAGTTTCGTGGCCACTGAAGCTTTCTTT

J gene: TRBJ1-1
clone size: .
D gene: TRBD1
V gene: TRBV2
CDR3 protein: CATTQGEGTEAFF
CDR3 DNA: TGTGCCACCACCCAGGGGGAAGGCACTGAAGCTTTCTTT

J gene: TRBJ1-2
clone size: .
D gene: TRBD1
V gene: TRBV7-9
CDR3 protein: CASTWDRDYGYTF
CDR3 DNA: TGTGCCAGCACCTGGGACAGAGACTATGGCTACACCTTC

J gene: TRBJ1-3
clone size: .
D gene: .
V gene: TRBV7-8
CDR3 protein: CASSLSNFGNTIYF
CDR3 DNA: TGTGCCAGCAGCTTAAGCAACTTTGGAAACACCATATATTTT

J gene: TRBJ1-5
clone size: few
D gene: TRBD1
V gene: TRBV2
CDR3 protein: CASSEGQGAWQPQHF
CDR3 DNA: TGTGCCAGCAGTGAGGGACAGGGGGCTTGGCAGCCCCAGCATTTT

J gene: TRBJ1-6
clone size: .
D gene: .
V gene: TRBV6-6
CDR3 protein: CASSLQGSPLHF
CDR3 DNA: TGTGCCAGCAGTCTCCAGGGTTCACCCCTCCACTTT

J gene: TRBJ1-2
clone size: .
D gene: TRBD1
V gene: TRBV5-6
CDR3 protein: CASSSYGQGIYGYTF
CDR3 DNA: TGTGCCAGCAGCTCATACGGACAGGGAATTTATGGCTACACCTTC

J gene: TRBJ1-2
clone size: few
D gene: TRBD1
V gene: TRBV28
CDR3 protein: CASSSGTGGDGYTF
CDR3 DNA: TGTGCCAGCAGTTCCGGGACAGGGGGCGATGGCTACACCTTC

J gene: TRBJ2-3
clone size: large
D gene: TRBD1
V gene: TRBV5-8
CDR3 protein: CASGTGGLTDTQYF
CDR3 DNA: TGTGCCAGCGGAACAGGGGGCCTCACAGATACGCAGTATTTT

J gene: TRBJ2-1
clone size: .
D gene: .
V gene: TRBV5-1
CDR3 protein: CASSLDLSSYNEQFF
CDR3 DNA: TGCGCCAGCAGCTTGGACTTGAGCTCCTACAATGAGCAGTTCTTC

J gene: TRBJ2-2
clone size: .
D gene: TRBD2
V gene: TRBV18
CDR3 protein: CASSSRLAGGPDTGELFF
CDR3 DNA: TGTGCCAGCTCATCAAGACTAGCGGGAGGGCCTGACACCGGGGAGCTGTTTTTT

J gene: TRBJ1-5
clone size: .
D gene: .
V gene: TRBV30
CDR3 protein: CAWSADGNQPQHF
CDR3 DNA: TGTGCCTGGAGCGCCGATGGAAATCAGCCCCAGCATTTT

J gene: TRBJ2-1
clone size: few
D gene: TRBD2
V gene: TRBV3-1/TRBV3-2
CDR3 protein: CASSARLSGEGNEQFF
CDR3 DNA: TGTGCCAGCAGCGCCCGACTGAGCGGGGAGGGCAATGAGCAGTTCTTC

J gene: TRBJ2-1
clone size: once
D gene: .
V gene: TRBV7-9
CDR3 protein: CASSGTYNEQFF
CDR3 DNA: TGTGCCAGCAGTGGAACTTACAATGAGCAGTTCTTC

J gene: TRBJ2-3
clone size: .
D gene: .
V gene: TRBV6-5
CDR3 protein: CASRPWGGITDTQYF
CDR3 DNA: TGTGCCAGCAGACCTTGGGGCGGGATCACAGATACGCAGTATTTT

J gene: TRBJ1-4
clone size: .
D gene: .
V gene: TRBV5-4
CDR3 protein: CASSYNRAEKLFF
CDR3 DNA: TGTGCCAGCAGCTACAACAGGGCGGAAAAACTGTTTTTT

J gene: TRBJ2-3
clone size: .
D gene: .
V gene: TRBV5-1
CDR3 protein: CASSLVGGPTDTQYF
CDR3 DNA: TGCGCCAGCAGCTTGGTTGGCGGGCCCACAGATACGCAGTATTTT

J gene: TRBJ1-4
clone size: .
D gene: TRBD1
V gene: TRBV5-4
CDR3 protein: CASSLQGAAEKLFF
CDR3 DNA: TGTGCCAGCAGCTTACAGGGGGCGGCTGAAAAACTGTTTTTT

J gene: TRBJ2-1
clone size: .
D gene: TRBD2
V gene: TRBV6-1
CDR3 protein: CASSALLAGGAYNGQFF
CDR3 DNA: TGTGCCAGCAGTGCACTACTAGCGGGAGGAGCCTACAATGGGCAGTTCTTC

J gene: TRBJ2-1
clone size: .
D gene: TRBD2
V gene: TRBV6-4
CDR3 protein: CASSGGREGWDEQFF
CDR3 DNA: TGTGCCAGCAGTGGAGGACGGGAGGGCTGGGATGAGCAGTTCTTC

J gene: TRBJ1-2
clone size: .
D gene: TRBD1
V gene: TRBV3-1/TRBV3-2
CDR3 protein: CASSQTGGSYGYTF
CDR3 DNA: TGTGCCAGCAGCCAGACAGGGGGAAGCTATGGCTACACCTTC

J gene: TRBJ1-1
clone size: .
D gene: TRBD1
V gene: TRBV5-4
CDR3 protein: CASSLGGNTEAFF
CDR3 DNA: TGTGCCAGCAGCTTAGGGGGCAACACTGAAGCTTTCTTT

J gene: TRBJ1-2
clone size: once
D gene: .
V gene: TRBV5-4
CDR3 protein: CASSIISGVANYGYTF
CDR3 DNA: TGTGCCAGCAGCATCATCTCAGGAGTAGCTAACTATGGCTACACCTTC

J gene: TRBJ1-2
clone size: once
D gene: TRBD1
V gene: TRBV30
CDR3 protein: CARRVRDRGFNYGYTF
CDR3 DNA: TGTGCCAGGAGAGTGCGGGACAGGGGCTTTAACTATGGCTACACCTTC

J gene: TRBJ1-5
clone size: .
D gene: .
V gene: TRBV6-5
CDR3 protein: CASRDSNQPQHF
CDR3 DNA: TGTGCCAGCAGAGACTCTAATCAGCCCCAGCATTTT

J gene: TRBJ2-5
clone size: .
D gene: TRBD2
V gene: TRBV7-6
CDR3 protein: CASSARLTSFETQYF
CDR3 DNA: TGTGCCAGCAGCGCCCGCTTGACTAGCTTTGAGACCCAGTACTTC

J gene: TRBJ1-5
clone size: .
D gene: .
V gene: TRBV28
CDR3 protein: CASSFVVGFNQPQHF
CDR3 DNA: TGTGCCAGCAGTTTTGTGGTAGGGTTTAATCAGCCCCAGCATTTT

J gene: TRBJ1-6
clone size: .
D gene: TRBD1
V gene: TRBV5-1
CDR3 protein: CASSPGQHPSPLHF
CDR3 DNA: TGCGCCAGCAGCCCGGGACAGCACCCTTCACCCCTCCACTTT

J gene: TRBJ1-2
clone size: few
D gene: .
V gene: TRBV5-1
CDR3 protein: CASSGSVRGYTF
CDR3 DNA: TGCGCCAGCAGCGGTTCTGTCCGGGGCTACACCTTC

J gene: TRBJ2-2
clone size: .
D gene: TRBD1
V gene: TRBV5-1
CDR3 protein: CASVWGQGHTGELFF
CDR3 DNA: TGCGCCAGCGTCTGGGGACAGGGACACACCGGGGAGCTGTTTTTT

J gene: TRBJ1-1
clone size: .
D gene: .
V gene: TRBV19
CDR3 protein: CAIQGYTEAFF
CDR3 DNA: TGTGCCATTCAGGGGTACACTGAAGCTTTCTTT

J gene: TRBJ2-1
clone size: few
D gene: .
V gene: TRBV6-4
CDR3 protein: CASRPGFGGDEQFF
CDR3 DNA: TGTGCCAGCAGACCGGGGTTTGGCGGCGATGAGCAGTTCTTC

J gene: TRBJ1-1
clone size: .
D gene: .
V gene: TRBV28
CDR3 protein: CASSLGSFYEAFF
CDR3 DNA: TGTGCCAGCAGTTTGGGGTCGTTCTATGAAGCTTTCTTT

J gene: TRBJ2-7
clone size: .
D gene: .
V gene: TRBV25-1
CDR3 protein: CASSPLERNSYEQYF
CDR3 DNA: TGTGCCAGCAGTCCCCTGGAGCGGAACTCCTACGAGCAGTACTTC